Here is one T cell receptor beta chain with its context. The germline CDR1 and CDR2 sequences are SGDLS and YYNGEE. The CDR3 contains 12 residues. Trimming pared 4 bases from V and 9 bases from J, leaving 11 bases between. A quantity of about 0.5 to 1 ug RNA underwent reverse transcription using random hexamers. The amplification used immunoSEQ multiplex PCR on TCR beta CDR3; it spanned 54 Vbeta and 13 Jbeta. A single record per CDR3 protein comes from TCRdb applying MiXCR to the immunoSEQ multiplex PCR reads. The table shows approximately 200,000 distinct CDR3 sequences, with roughly 96% occurring only once. The sample is drawn from a study of CD8 T cells in Susac syndrome.

This clonotype originated in a human donor with multiple sclerosis. Sample: CD4+ T cells from PBMCs. V and J are TRBV9 and TRBJ2-1; D is uncertain. CDR3 sequence: CASSPLTGEQFF. The CDR3 DNA reads TGTGCCAGCAGCCCCCTCACGGGTGAGCAGTTCTTC.